The 11 T cell receptor beta chains below all came from one sample that was sequenced in a study of a mutant IDH1 vaccine in newly diagnosed glioma. Time point reported: baseline, week 1 (first vaccination visit). The treatment: pre-vaccination baseline after standard-of-care therapy. Clones were sequenced by immunoSEQ multiplex PCR, and TCRdb holds only the in-frame ones, with some missing. Of around 54,000 clones in the sample, roughly 80% were seen once. Sequencing was performed on PBMCs, taken from a glioma patient treated with radiotherapy, temozolomide or both. These receptors were collected from a man younger than 30 with glioma.

The J gene is TRBJ1-5, the V gene TRBV4-1; the D is unclear. V shed 1 base and J shed 9 bases, with 13 bases lying between them. This CDR3 comprises 14 residues. Germline values: CDR1 MGHRA, CDR2 YSYEKL. The CDR3: CASSQVLSSSPQHF. CDR3 in DNA: TGCGCCAGCAGCCAAGTCCTATCCTCGTCGCCCCAGCATTTT.

J is TRBJ1-1 and V is TRBV7-2; D remains ambiguous. Trimming stripped 5 bases from V and 2 bases from J, with 15 bases between. The CDR3 is 15 residues long. Germline V CDR1 and CDR2: SGHTA, FQGNSA. The CDR3 spells CASSPRPRSNTEAFF. The CDR3 DNA is TGTGCCAGCAGCCCGAGACCCAGGTCAAACACTGAAGCTTTCTTT.

This chain connects TRBV2 to TRBJ1-1; 12 bases are shared with TRBD1. V lost 6 bases, J lost 11 bases, and 1 base stayed unmatched. The CDR3 covers 11 residues. The germline V gene has CDR1 SNHLY and CDR2 FYNNEI. The CDR3 loop is CASRGQGAAFF. DNA for the CDR3: TGTGCCAGCAGGGGACAGGGGGCGGCTTTCTTT.

The chain's CDR3 is CASSQATPRAEAFF. The CDR3 nucleotides are TGTGCCAGCAGCCAAGCTACCCCCCGGGCTGAAGCTTTCTTT. This chain uses TRBV14 with TRBJ1-1; no reliable D call. This CDR3 contains 14 residues. Germline assignment: CDR1 SGHDN and CDR2 FVKESK. Deletions cut 1 base from V and 6 bases from J, with 12 bases between. Combining the CDR3 with reference TRBV14 and TRBJ1-1 gives the whole variable domain EAGVTQFPSHSVIEKGQTVTLRCDPISGHDNLYWYRRVMGKEIKFLLHFVKESKQDESGMPNNRFLAERTGGTYSTLKVQPAELEDSGVYFCASSQATPRAEAFFGQGTRLTVV.

The J gene is TRBJ2-7, the V gene TRBV4-1, with D possibly matching TRBD1 (5 bases). The CDR3 consists of 12 residues. Germline CDR1 is MGHRA and CDR2 is YSYEKL. V lost 3 bases, J lost 5 bases, and 8 bases lay in between. The CDR3 loop is CASSQPGNEQYF. Written as DNA, the CDR3 is TGCGCCAGCAGCCAGCCAGGGAACGAGCAGTACTTC.

The chain uses TRBV19 and TRBJ2-7, with TRBD1 identical over 10 bases. The V and J ends lost 5 bases and 3 bases, in that order; junction bases with no gene match: 10. Germline CDR1 is LNHDA and CDR2 is SQIVND (reference sequence). CDR3 size: 16 residues. In DNA form, the CDR3 reads TGTGCCAGTAGTCCAGTGGACAGGGGGTATCACTACGAGCAGTACTTC. It codes for CASSPVDRGYHYEQYF.

The CDR3 sequence: CSVEDYWGGTSTDTQYF. The CDR3, as DNA: TGCAGCGTTGAAGATTATTGGGGTGGGACTAGCACAGATACGCAGTATTTT. The chain has TRBV29-1 and TRBJ2-3; weak D call: TRBD2 (6 bases). Trimming stripped 0 bases from V and 0 bases from J, with 16 bases between. Germline CDR1 SQVTM, CDR2 ANQGSEA. The CDR3 is 17 amino acids.

The genes are TRBV4-3 and TRBJ2-7; 9 positions match TRBD2. The CDR3 spans 16 residues. V was pared by 1 base and J by 3 bases, with 7 bases of the junction left unmatched. Germline values: CDR1 LGHNA, CDR2 YSLEER. For the CDR3, the DNA is TGCGCCAGCAGCCAAGGAGTAGCGGGAGAGGACTACGAGCAGTACTTC. It encodes CASSQGVAGEDYEQYF.

V usage is TRBV2 and J usage is TRBJ1-2; 12 bases agree with TRBD1. Germline V gene data show CDR1 as SNHLY and CDR2 as FYNNEI. CDR3 length equals 15 residues. V lost 9 bases and J lost 4; bases outside the gene matches: 9. The CDR3 sequence is CARKTGTGGGYGYTF. The CDR3 bases are TGTGCCAGAAAAACCGGGACAGGGGGCGGCTATGGCTACACCTTC. The full variable domain, in which reference TRBV2 and TRBJ1-2 provide the parts outside the CDR3, is EPEVTQTPSHQVTQMGQEVILRCVPISNHLYFYWYRQILGQKVEFLVSFYNNEISEKSEIFDDQFSVERPDGSNFTLKIRSTKLEDSAMYFCARKTGTGGGYGYTFGSGTRLTVV.

The chain recombines TRBV5-1 with TRBJ2-4; possibly TRBD2 for D (6 bases). CDR3 length: 14 amino acids. Germline-derived CDR1 and CDR2 are SGHRS and YFSETQ. Trimming took 2 bases from V and 6 from J, leaving 12 bases between them. CDR3 DNA sequence: TGCGCCAGCAGCTTTACGGGAGAGGGAAACATTCAGTACTTC. Translating gives CASSFTGEGNIQYF.

The genes are TRBV18 and TRBJ1-6; the D gene is possibly TRBD1 (5 bases). The CDR3 loop spans 17 amino acids. Germline CDR1 is KGHSH and CDR2 is LQKENI. V shed 4 bases and J shed 9 bases, with 22 bases lying between them. CDR3 DNA: TGTGCCAGCTCACACGACTGGGGAGGGACTATGAGTTCACCCCTCCACTTT. Protein sequence: CASSHDWGGTMSSPLHF.